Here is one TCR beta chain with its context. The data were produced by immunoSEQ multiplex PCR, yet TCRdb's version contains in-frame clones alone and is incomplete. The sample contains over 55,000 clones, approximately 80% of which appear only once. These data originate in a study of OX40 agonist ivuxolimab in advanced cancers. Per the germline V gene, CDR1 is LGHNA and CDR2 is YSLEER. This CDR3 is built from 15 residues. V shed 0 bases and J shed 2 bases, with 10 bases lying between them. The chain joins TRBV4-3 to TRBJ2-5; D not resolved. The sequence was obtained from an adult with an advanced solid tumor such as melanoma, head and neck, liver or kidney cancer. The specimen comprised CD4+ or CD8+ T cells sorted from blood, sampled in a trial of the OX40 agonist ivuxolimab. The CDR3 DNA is TGCGCCAGCAGCCAAGATCCGTTGGCGCAAGAGACCCAGTACTTC. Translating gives CASSQDPLAQETQYF.